One and the same sample provided the 32 T cell receptor beta chains below, sequenced in a study of T and B cells in COVID-19 patients. BIOMED2 TRB-A/B primer pools were used in multiplex TRB PCR. TCRdb passed the multiplex PCR reads through MiXCR, listing each CDR3 protein once. The table records a few thousand distinct CDR3 sequences, 20% to 25% of them present only once. From blood, roughly 220-550 ng of genomic DNA served as TRB template. The sample was blood. These receptors were taken from a human donor with active COVID-19.

The chain recombines TRBV11-1 with TRBJ2-1, with TRBD2 matching over 12 bases. The CDR3 is 17 residues long. CDR1 and CDR2 from the germline V gene are SGHAT and FQDESV (reference sequence). V was clipped by 3 bases and J by 2 bases; unmatched bases: 5. The CDR3 DNA sequence: TGTGCCAGCAGCTTGGCCCGGACTAGCGGGACCTACAATGAGCAGTTCTTC. Protein: CASSLARTSGTYNEQFF.

The gene calls are TRBV6-4 and TRBJ2-7, with 10 bases that match TRBD2. Trimming took 9 bases from V and 7 from J; bases not matched to a gene: 12. Germline V gives CDR1 MRHNA, CDR2 SNTAGT. CDR3 length: 14 amino acids. In DNA form, the CDR3 reads TGTGCCAGTCCAATAGCGGGACTAGCGTGGGAGCAGTACTTC. It specifies CASPIAGLAWEQYF.

By share of the sample, this clonotype is medium-sized. The genes are TRBV7-6 and TRBJ2-2, with 12 bases aligning to TRBD2. The V and J ends lost 5 bases and 1 base, in that order; junction bases with no gene match: 2. The germline V gene encodes CDR1 SGHVS and CDR2 FNYEAQ. CDR3 length: 16 residues. CDR3 bases: TGTGCCAGCAGCAAACTAGCGGGAGGGAACACCGGGGAGCTGTTTTTT. Translation gives CASSKLAGGNTGELFF.

A few counts support this clonotype. The rearrangement links TRBV4-3 to TRBJ1-2; 9 bases match TRBD1. The trim removed 4 bases at V and 7 bases at J, leaving 7 bases unmatched. The CDR3 has 14 amino acids. Germline V gene lookup returns CDR1 LGHNA and CDR2 YSLEER. CDR3 sequence (DNA): TGCGCCAGCAGCCGAGAAGGGACAGGGCTTGGCTACACCTTC. Translating it yields CASSREGTGLGYTF.

This clonotype was observed a handful of times. The chain carries TRBV7-2 and TRBJ2-7; D possibly matches TRBD1 or TRBD2 (7 bases each). Trimming took off 6 bases at V and 2 bases at J, with 17 bases between the two ends. The germline CDR1 and CDR2 sequences are SGHTA and FQGNSA. The CDR3 is made up of 15 amino acids. CDR3: CASRESGTVTYEQYF. The CDR3 bases are TGTGCCAGCAGAGAAAGCGGGACAGTGACCTACGAGCAGTACTTC.

This clonotype is medium-sized within its sample. The chain employs TRBV5-4 and TRBJ2-3; a possible D gene is TRBD2 (6 bases). CDR1 and CDR2 from the germline V gene are SGHNT and YYREEE (reference sequence). The CDR3 consists of 14 residues. The V end lost 9 bases, the J end lost 2 bases, and 16 bases lay between the germline ends. This CDR3 reads CATRTIGTTDTQYF. The CDR3 DNA sequence: TGTGCCACCAGGACTATTGGGACCACAGATACGCAGTATTTT.

J is TRBJ2-3 and V is TRBV4-2; 7 positions match TRBD2. V lost 1 base, J lost 2 bases, and 15 bases stayed unmatched. From germline, CDR1 is LGHNA and CDR2 YNFKEQ. The CDR3 totals 19 residues. The CDR3 loop reads CASSQGLWPAGTATDTQYF. The CDR3 region has the DNA TGTGCCAGCAGCCAAGGTCTCTGGCCAGCGGGAACCGCCACAGATACGCAGTATTTT.

The V and J genes are TRBV25-1 and TRBJ1-1; unclear D gene. CDR1 MGHDK and CDR2 SYGVNS come from the germline V gene. This CDR3 region has 13 residues. Trimming shortened V by 1 base and J by 0 bases, and 3 bases separated the two germline ends. The DNA of the CDR3 is TGTGCCAGCAGTGAATTGATGAACACTGAAGCTTTCTTT. This codes for CASSELMNTEAFF. Complete variable domain (other parts from reference TRBV25-1 and TRBJ1-1): EADIYQTPRYLVIGTGKKITLECSQTMGHDKMYWYQQDPGMELHLIHYSYGVNSTEKGDLSSESTVSRIRTEHFPLTLESARPSHTSQYLCASSELMNTEAFFGQGTRLTVV.

By sample share, this clonotype is medium-sized. The J gene is TRBJ2-1, the V gene TRBV19; 10 bases are shared with TRBD2. Germline CDR1 LNHDA, CDR2 SQIVND (reference sequence). V shed 8 bases, J shed 7 bases, and the junction held 17 bases outside the gene matches. The CDR3 runs 17 residues. The CDR3 spells CASRTSGRGIRLNEQFF. DNA for the CDR3: TGTGCCAGTCGGACCAGCGGGAGGGGGATCAGGTTGAATGAGCAGTTCTTC.

By frequency in the sample, this clonotype is medium-sized. This chain uses TRBV6-5 with TRBJ2-3; 8 bases are a match to TRBD2. The CDR3 covers 14 residues. The germline CDR1 and CDR2 sequences are MNHEY and SVGAGI. Unmatched junction bases numbered 6, after V lost 6 bases and J lost 4 bases. This CDR3 is CASSLRGGADTQYF. The DNA for the CDR3 is TGTGCCAGCAGCCTTCGGGGGGGGGCAGATACGCAGTATTTT.

This chain uses TRBV13 with TRBJ1-1, with 12 positions matching TRBD1. Looked up from germline, CDR1 is PRHDT and CDR2 is FYEKMQ (reference sequence). Germline trimming cut 5 bases from V and 1 base from J; bases unmatched to any gene: 14. The CDR3 loop spans 19 amino acids. The CDR3 DNA reads as TGTGCCAGCAGCCAAGGTTCCGGGACAGGGGGCCGCACGAACACTGAAGCTTTCTTT. Translation gives CASSQGSGTGGRTNTEAFF.

To note about this clonotype: A much more abundant neighbour one base away suggests this may be a read error. CDR3 region: CSSSLQGLPNEKLFF. CDR3 sequence (DNA): TGTTCCAGCAGTCTACAGGGGTTGCCTAATGAAAAACTGTTTTTT. The chain carries TRBV27 and TRBJ1-4, with 7 bases lining up with TRBD1. There are 15 residues in the CDR3. In germline, CDR1 is MNHEY, CDR2 SMNVEV (reference sequence).

By frequency in the sample, this clonotype is medium-sized. This chain joins TRBV6-5 and TRBJ2-3, with 7 bases matching TRBD2. The junction had 13 bases not matched to a gene; V was cut back by 8 bases and J by 2 bases. This CDR3 comprises 16 residues. Germline V gene sequence: CDR1 MNHEY, CDR2 SVGAGI. The CDR3 nucleotides read TGTGCCAGCCGGAAGGGGACTACAGGAATCACAGATACGCAGTATTTT. Translating gives CASRKGTTGITDTQYF.

This chain's CDR3 is CATTPGGGPTNTEAFF. The CDR3 DNA reads TGTGCCACCACCCCGGGGGGTGGACCCACGAACACTGAAGCTTTCTTT. The rearrangement joins TRBV24-1 to TRBJ1-1; a weak D match, TRBD1 (5 bases). Germline CDR1 and CDR2: KGHDR and SFDVKD. V was clipped by 8 bases and J by 1 base, with 19 bases between them. The CDR3 is 16 amino acids.

This chain links TRBV7-6 with TRBJ2-2, with D possibly being TRBD1 (8 bases). The germline gives CDR1 SGHVS, CDR2 FNYEAQ. Trimming pared 5 bases from V and 6 bases from J, leaving 10 bases between. The CDR3 covers 13 residues. CDR3 region: CASSTGGAGELFF. CDR3 sequence (DNA): TGTGCCAGCAGCACAGGGGGGGCCGGGGAGCTGTTTTTT.

This clonotype was seen a handful of times. This sequence joins TRBV7-2 and TRBJ2-7; D is ambiguous. V was pared by 1 base and J by 0 bases, with 7 bases between. The CDR3 has 14 residues. Germline-derived CDR1 and CDR2 are SGHTA and FQGNSA. CDR3 amino acids: CASSLGRSSYEQYF. In DNA form, the CDR3 reads TGTGCCAGCAGCTTAGGCAGGAGCTCCTACGAGCAGTACTTC.

This clonotype is termed medium-sized (0.01 to 0.1%). The V gene is TRBV18, the J gene TRBJ2-1; TRBD2 matches 13 bases. There are 14 residues in the CDR3. V lost 4 bases, J lost 10 bases, and 4 bases stayed unmatched. The germline gives CDR1 KGHSH, CDR2 LQKENI. CDR3 residues: CASSQGLAGEEQFF. In DNA, the CDR3 is TGTGCCAGCTCACAAGGACTAGCGGGAGAAGAGCAGTTCTTC.

This clonotype is classed as medium-sized (0.01 to 0.1%). This sequence joins TRBV7-2 and TRBJ1-6; 8 bases line up with TRBD1. Looked up from germline, CDR1 is SGHTA and CDR2 is FQGNSA. After removal of 0 bases from V and 8 bases from J, the junction contained 3 bases not matched to a gene. This CDR3 is built from 15 residues. The CDR3 spells CASSLATGVHSPLHF. The CDR3 coding sequence is TGTGCCAGCAGCTTAGCGACAGGGGTGCATTCACCCCTCCACTTT.

This clonotype is classed as medium-sized. The genes are TRBV12-3 or TRBV12-4 and TRBJ1-1, with TRBD1 identical over 7 bases. The CDR3 spans 14 residues. V was clipped by 5 bases and J by 2 bases; unmatched bases: 5. CDR3 protein: CASSPTGLNTEAFF. In DNA, the CDR3 is TGTGCCAGCAGTCCGACAGGGCTAAACACTGAAGCTTTCTTT.

The chain has TRBV6-2 or TRBV6-3 and TRBJ1-5; D not certain. Germline values: CDR1 MNHEY, CDR2 SVGEGT. This CDR3 comprises 17 residues. Trimming removed 6 bases at V and 0 bases at J, with 18 bases between. The CDR3 DNA follows: TGTGCCAGCAGCCTCGGGAGGAGGGCGATTAGCAATCAGCCCCAGCATTTT. Its protein product is CASSLGRRAISNQPQHF.

The rearrangement links TRBV7-9 to TRBJ2-4; the D call may be TRBD1 or TRBD2 (5 bases each). The V end was cut by 3 bases, the J end by 7 bases, with 10 bases between. The CDR3 loop spans 13 amino acids. Germline V CDR1 and CDR2: SEHNR, FQNEAQ (reference sequence). The CDR3: CASSFEGYNIQYF. The CDR3 bases are TGTGCCAGCAGCTTCGAGGGGTACAACATTCAGTACTTC. Supplemented by reference TRBV7-9 and TRBJ2-4, the full variable domain reads DTGVSQNPRHKITKRGQNVTFRCDPISEHNRLYWYRQTLGQGPEFLTYFQNEAQLEKSRLLSDRFSAERPKGSFSTLEIQRTEQGDSAMYLCASSFEGYNIQYFGAGTRLSVL.

In this sample, this clonotype is medium-sized. The chain employs TRBV6-2 or TRBV6-3 and TRBJ2-6, with D uncertain. V was pared by 5 bases and J by 2 bases, with 4 bases between. This CDR3 region has 13 residues. Germline CDR1 is MNHEY and CDR2 is SVGEGT. The CDR3 loop reads CASSRAGANVLTF. The CDR3 region has the DNA TGTGCCAGCAGTAGGGCTGGGGCCAACGTCCTGACTTTC.

This chain's CDR3 is CASSSPFRDARSYNEQFF. DNA for the CDR3: TGTGCCAGCAGTTCTCCATTCCGGGACGCCAGGAGCTACAATGAGCAGTTCTTC. The chain has TRBV28 and TRBJ2-1; D might be TRBD1 or TRBD2, each matching 5 bases. The V gene's germline CDR1 is MDHEN and CDR2 SYDVKM. Trimming left V 4 bases short and J 3 bases short, with 22 bases between. There are 18 residues in the CDR3.

This clonotype is medium-sized. This sequence joins TRBV19 and TRBJ2-3; TRBD2 is a possible D gene (6 bases). Trimming cost V 4 bases and J 4 bases, with 9 bases left between them. There are 13 residues in the CDR3. CDR1 is LNHDA, CDR2 SQIVND, per germline (reference sequence). CDR3 sequence reads: CASSTGEADTQYF. Written as DNA, the CDR3 is TGTGCCAGTAGTACGGGAGAGGCAGATACGCAGTATTTT.

This clonotype rates as medium-sized (0.01 to 0.1%). In nucleotides, the CDR3 is TGTGCCAGTAGTGCCACAGGGGGCTTTGGAAACACCATATATTTT. Protein sequence: CASSATGGFGNTIYF. The chain has TRBV19 and TRBJ1-3; 9 bases agree with TRBD1. The J segment lost 3 bases and the V segment lost 5 bases, leaving 5 bases of the junction unmatched. This CDR3 comprises 15 residues. Germline lookup yields CDR1 LNHDA and CDR2 SQIVND (reference sequence). Full variable domain (remainder filled in from reference TRBV19 and TRBJ1-3): DGGITQSPKYLFRKEGQNVTLSCEQNLNHDAMYWYRQDPGQGLRLIYYSQIVNDFQKGDIAEGYSVSREKKESFPLTVTSAQKNPTAFYLCASSATGGFGNTIYFGEGSWLTVV.

This clonotype is termed large (0.1 to 1%). The chain recombines TRBV19 with TRBJ2-5; D is possibly TRBD1 or TRBD2 (5 bases each). The CDR3 totals 15 residues. The V end was cut by 3 bases, the J end by 4 bases, with 15 bases between. Looked up from germline, CDR1 is LNHDA and CDR2 is SQIVND (reference sequence). The CDR3 sequence: CASSIFGTKGETQYF. The CDR3 DNA reads TGTGCCAGTAGTATTTTTGGGACGAAGGGAGAGACCCAGTACTTC.

This clonotype showed up just once. The chain couples TRBV7-9 to TRBJ1-6, with D possibly matching TRBD1 (5 bases). Germline V gene lookup returns CDR1 SEHNR and CDR2 FQNEAQ (reference sequence). There are 15 residues in the CDR3. V shed 2 bases and J shed 8 bases, with 13 bases lying between them. CDR3 nucleotides: TGTGCCAGCAGCTTATGGGGGGTGTCGGATTCACCCCTCCACTTT. This sequence encodes CASSLWGVSDSPLHF.

This clonotype was found a few times. The V gene is TRBV20-1, the J gene TRBJ2-1; a weak D match, TRBD2 (7 bases). The germline gives CDR1 DFQATT, CDR2 SNEGSKA (reference sequence). This CDR3 is built from 14 residues. V lost 3 bases and J 8 bases, leaving 17 bases between the germline ends. The CDR3 protein is CSASRGGGPDEQFF. CDR3 bases: TGCAGTGCTAGTCGAGGGGGAGGGCCAGATGAGCAGTTCTTC.

This clonotype is medium-sized (0.01 to 0.1%). The rearrangement links TRBV6-1 to TRBJ1-3, with D perhaps matching TRBD1 (5 bases). Germline CDR1 MNHNS, CDR2 SASEGT. Deletions cut 2 bases from V and 8 bases from J, with 13 bases between. CDR3 length equals 14 residues. The CDR3 bases are TGTGCCAGCAGTGAAAAAGGGCCCAGGGACACCATATATTTT. It specifies CASSEKGPRDTIYF.

The chain has TRBV6-2 or TRBV6-3 and TRBJ2-7; 9 bases are shared with TRBD1. Per germline, CDR1 MNHEY and CDR2 SVGEGT. V shed 2 bases, J shed 2 bases, and the junction held 19 bases outside the gene matches. CDR3 size: 20 residues. CDR3 sequence: CASSYPTSAVGQGRTYEQYF. CDR3 nucleotide sequence: TGTGCCAGCAGTTACCCGACCTCCGCTGTGGGACAGGGACGTACCTACGAGCAGTACTTC.

By share of the sample, this clonotype is large. The chain employs TRBV6-5 and TRBJ2-7, with 7 nucleotides matching TRBD2. Unmatched junction bases numbered 12, after V lost 2 bases and J lost 5 bases. CDR3 length: 16 amino acids. The germline V gene has CDR1 MNHEY and CDR2 SVGAGI. The CDR3 protein is CASSYPGTGGVNEQYF. CDR3 in DNA: TGTGCCAGCAGTTACCCGGGGACGGGAGGTGTCAACGAGCAGTACTTC.

This clonotype is large (0.1 to 1%). For the CDR3, the DNA is TGCAGCGTTGGTCCCCCTCAAACCAATGAGCAGTTCTTC. Amino acid sequence: CSVGPPQTNEQFF. This sequence joins TRBV29-1 and TRBJ2-1; no definite D call. The germline V gene encodes CDR1 SQVTM and CDR2 ANQGSEA. The CDR3 contains 13 residues. V lost 4 bases to trimming and J lost 6 bases, with 13 bases between them.